This T cell receptor (beta chain) was observed in a study of T cell clonotyping in hematopoietic cell transplantation. Study-level results: Graft donor and pretransplant recipient Inverse Simpson Index values predicted broader posttransplant TCR diversity. After transplant, recipient diversity fell while pathologically expanded clonotypes grew through day 180. At the given depth, recipient repertoires were over 95% de novo clonotypes.

Method: immunoSEQ multiplex PCR; TCRdb's copy keeps in-frame clones and lacks some. The sample carries approximately 7,500 clones, about 91% recorded once. About this clone: Its target is unknown.

Samples: about 28 days before transplant, then days 30, 100 and 180 after. The CDR3 covers 15 residues. V lost 11 bases, J lost 5 bases, and 23 bases lay in between. The germline CDR1 and CDR2 sequences are SNHLY and FYNNEI. Sequenced here: PBMCs, sampled 100 days after allogeneic stem cell transplant. The sequence was collected from a male patient aged 18-30 years who had an allogeneic stem cell transplant from a related donor, so the T cells may come from the graft donor. Some clones in this sample may be carry-over from other donors' samples. The chain is built from TRBV2 and TRBJ2-3; a possible D gene is TRBD1 (6 bases). The CDR3 coding sequence is TGTGCCGGAAGACCTCACAGGGTCAGGGGAGATACGCAGTATTTT. It yields the protein CAGRPHRVRGDTQYF.